The 26 T cell receptor beta chains below were found in one sample sequenced in a study of CD8 T cells in Susac syndrome. Reverse transcription of roughly 0.45 to 1 ug RNA was carried out with random hexamers. TCRdb passed the immunoSEQ multiplex PCR reads through MiXCR, listing each CDR3 protein once. The data hold some 120,000 distinct CDR3 sequences, with 90% to 95% observed a single time. Sequences were obtained from CD4+ T cells from PBMCs. Source of these receptors: a human donor in good health.

The rearrangement uses TRBV2 and TRBJ1-5; 9 nucleotides line up with TRBD1. The CDR3 is 14 residues long. The germline CDR1 and CDR2 sequences are SNHLY and FYNNEI. The trim removed 2 bases at V and 5 bases at J, leaving 1 base unmatched. The CDR3 DNA sequence: TGTGCCAGCAGTGAAAGGACAGGGGATCAGCCCCAGCATTTT. It is translated as CASSERTGDQPQHF.

The chain links TRBV24-1 to TRBJ2-7, with 9 bases matching TRBD1. V lost 8 bases, J lost 3 bases, and 16 bases stayed unmatched. This CDR3 has 17 residues. Germline CDR1 KGHDR, CDR2 SFDVKD. The CDR3 is CATIEFLELDRGYEQYF. CDR3 sequence (DNA): TGTGCCACCATTGAATTTTTGGAGTTGGACAGGGGCTACGAGCAGTACTTC.

V is TRBV6-5 and J is TRBJ1-4; TRBD1 agrees at 7 bases. With 5 bases clipped from V and 10 bases from J, the junction kept 7 bases outside the gene matches. The CDR3 loop spans 13 amino acids. Germline-derived CDR1 and CDR2 are MNHEY and SVGAGI. In DNA, the CDR3 is TGTGCCAGCAGTGGCCACAGGGGAGGAAAACTGTTTTTT. Encoded protein: CASSGHRGGKLFF.

This rearrangement joins TRBV19 to TRBJ2-3; 8 bases line up with TRBD1. The CDR3 covers 15 residues. V lost 3 bases and J lost 5; bases outside the gene matches: 7. Per the germline V gene, CDR1 is LNHDA and CDR2 is SQIVND (reference sequence). The CDR3 sequence is CASSIGDRLRDTQYF. As DNA, the CDR3 is TGTGCCAGTAGTATTGGGGACAGGCTTCGAGATACGCAGTATTTT.

This chain connects TRBV4-1 to TRBJ1-2; no clear D. The CDR3 contains 16 residues. Trimming took off 4 bases at V and 5 bases at J, with 20 bases between the two ends. Germline loops: CDR1 MGHRA, CDR2 YSYEKL. CDR3 in amino acids: CASSRTPGEQLYGYTF. The DNA for the CDR3 is TGCGCCAGCAGCCGGACGCCCGGGGAACAGCTATATGGCTACACCTTC.

The genes are TRBV19 and TRBJ2-5; D remains unclear. Trimming shortened V by 4 bases and J by 0 bases, and 12 bases separated the two germline ends. CDR1 is LNHDA, CDR2 SQIVND, per germline (reference sequence). The CDR3 is made up of 15 amino acids. As DNA, the CDR3 is TGTGCCAGTAGTAGAGTGGGGATGTACCAAGAGACCCAGTACTTC. Translating it yields CASSRVGMYQETQYF.

The chain combines TRBV6-2 or TRBV6-3 with TRBJ1-5; a possible D gene is TRBD1 (5 bases). The ends were cut back, 5 bases at V and 4 bases at J, with 12 bases in the middle. The CDR3 is 14 amino acids. Germline assignment: CDR1 MNHEY and CDR2 SVGEGT. CDR3 region: CASSKGTENQPQHF. The CDR3 region has the DNA TGTGCCAGCAGTAAGGGGACCGAGAATCAGCCCCAGCATTTT.

The V gene is TRBV15, the J gene TRBJ2-1; TRBD1 matches 10 bases. The trim removed 1 base at V and 6 bases at J, leaving 0 bases unmatched. Looked up from germline, CDR1 is LNHNV and CDR2 is YYDKDF (reference sequence). The CDR3 contains 14 residues. CDR3 residues: CATSRGTGGNEQFF. CDR3 in DNA: TGTGCCACCAGCAGAGGGACAGGGGGCAATGAGCAGTTCTTC.

The rearrangement links TRBV7-2 to TRBJ1-2; no clear D gene. CDR3 size: 14 residues. Per germline, CDR1 SGHTA and CDR2 FQGNSA. V lost 1 base and J lost 8, with 14 bases in between. The CDR3 reads CASSLDMLPGGYTF. The CDR3 coding sequence is TGTGCCAGCAGCTTAGATATGCTCCCTGGGGGCTACACCTTC.

V gene TRBV7-2 combines with J gene TRBJ1-3; D gene ambiguous. Trimming took off 3 bases at V and 7 bases at J, with 7 bases between the two ends. Germline V gene lookup returns CDR1 SGHTA and CDR2 FQGNSA. This CDR3 is 12 amino acids long. In nucleotides, the CDR3 is TGTGCCAGCAGCTTGGGGTGGAACACCATATATTTT. Translating it yields CASSLGWNTIYF.

The chain combines TRBV29-1 with TRBJ2-2, with 8 nucleotides matching TRBD2. In germline, CDR1 is SQVTM, CDR2 ANQGSEA. V shed 5 bases and J 4 bases; nucleotides not matched to a gene: 6. The CDR3 has 14 residues. The chain's CDR3 is CSVNRREVTGELFF. DNA for the CDR3: TGCAGCGTTAATAGGCGGGAGGTCACCGGGGAGCTGTTTTTT.

This rearrangement joins TRBV20-1 to TRBJ1-5, with 8 bases identical to TRBD1. The germline V gene encodes CDR1 DFQATT and CDR2 SNEGSKA (reference sequence). This CDR3 has 12 residues. After removal of 6 bases from V and 7 bases from J, the junction contained 5 bases not matched to a gene. The CDR3 sequence: CSAPDREQPQHF. The CDR3 nucleotides are TGCAGTGCACCGGACAGGGAACAGCCCCAGCATTTT.

The chain uses TRBV5-4 and TRBJ2-1; 10 nucleotides match TRBD2. Germline trimming cut 4 bases from V and 2 bases from J; bases unmatched to any gene: 6. Germline CDR1 and CDR2: SGHNT and YYREEE (reference sequence). CDR3 length: 16 amino acids. CDR3 nucleotides: TGTGCCAGCAGCACAACCGGGACTAGCGCCTACAATGAGCAGTTCTTC. Its protein is CASSTTGTSAYNEQFF.

The chain joins TRBV6-6 to TRBJ1-1; tentatively, D is TRBD1 (5 bases). The CDR3 sequence is 13 residues long. V shed 0 bases and J shed 4 bases, with 6 bases lying between them. CDR1 and CDR2 (germline): MNHNY, SVGAGI (reference sequence). The CDR3 sequence is CASSYSRGTEAFF. As DNA, the CDR3 is TGTGCCAGCAGTTACTCGAGGGGCACTGAAGCTTTCTTT.

The chain employs TRBV5-1 and TRBJ2-4; 7 bases align to TRBD1. The CDR3 length is 16 residues. The germline CDR1 and CDR2 sequences are SGHRS and YFSETQ. Trimming at V came to 0 bases and at J to 1 base, leaving 4 bases not matched to a gene. The CDR3 DNA reads TGCGCCAGCAGCTTGGGGGACAGCGGTGCCAAAAACATTCAGTACTTC. As protein: CASSLGDSGAKNIQYF.

The count of this clonotype is one. This chain uses TRBV7-2 with TRBJ2-3, with 9 bases fitting TRBD2. Germline V gene lookup returns CDR1 SGHTA and CDR2 FQGNSA. V was pared by 5 bases and J by 2 bases, with 5 bases of the junction left unmatched. The CDR3 runs 15 residues. The CDR3 is CASSLSSGITDTQYF. The CDR3 DNA follows: TGTGCCAGCAGCCTCTCTAGCGGGATCACAGATACGCAGTATTTT.

This chain joins TRBV5-1 and TRBJ1-1; tentative D call: TRBD1 (6 bases). The CDR3 loop spans 16 amino acids. Between the trimmed V and J ends, which lost 1 base and 5 bases, there was a span of 18 bases. Germline V gives CDR1 SGHRS, CDR2 YFSETQ. This CDR3 reads CASSLSRGGVRTEAFF. CDR3 sequence (DNA): TGCGCCAGCAGCTTGAGCAGGGGAGGTGTGAGGACTGAAGCTTTCTTT.

V is TRBV7-2 and J is TRBJ2-7, with 7 bases identical to TRBD2. There are 15 residues in the CDR3. Germline CDR1 SGHTA, CDR2 FQGNSA. V trimming: 4 bases; J trimming: 5 bases; junction bases outside the gene matches: 11. The CDR3 is CASSSYRTGGNEQYF. As DNA, the CDR3 is TGTGCCAGCAGCTCCTACAGGACGGGGGGAAACGAGCAGTACTTC. The full variable domain, completed using reference TRBV7-2 and TRBJ2-7, is GAGVSQSPSNKVTEKGKDVELRCDPISGHTALYWYRQSLGQGLEFLIYFQGNSAPDKSGLPSDRFSAERTGGSVSTLTIQRTQQEDSAVYLCASSSYRTGGNEQYFGPGTRLTVT.

The CDR3 region has the DNA TGCAGTGCCCTCGGCACAGGCGATCCTCGCCGTACAGATACGCAGTATTTT. It yields the protein CSALGTGDPRRTDTQYF. This chain links TRBV20-1 with TRBJ2-3; D perhaps matches TRBD1 (5 bases). Germline V gene lookup returns CDR1 DFQATT and CDR2 SNEGSKA (reference sequence). V gave up 6 bases and J gave up 3 bases, with 25 bases separating them. This CDR3 has 17 residues.

The chain employs TRBV20-1 and TRBJ2-1; TRBD2 aligns across 12 bases. Germline values: CDR1 DFQATT, CDR2 SNEGSKA (reference sequence). The CDR3 loop spans 17 amino acids. With V trimmed by 3 bases and J by 8 bases, 14 bases remained unmatched. The chain's CDR3 is CSASGLAGRKIRDEQFF. CDR3 nucleotides: TGCAGTGCTAGTGGACTAGCGGGAAGGAAGATTCGGGATGAGCAGTTCTTC.

The V and J genes are TRBV7-9 and TRBJ2-1; 10 bases match TRBD2. Germline loops: CDR1 SEHNR, CDR2 FQNEAQ (reference sequence). This CDR3 spans 15 amino acids. Losses at the gene ends were 0 bases for V and 11 bases for J; bases not matched to a gene: 7. The CDR3 region is CASSLAQSSGGKQFF. For the CDR3, the DNA is TGTGCCAGCAGCTTAGCGCAGTCTAGCGGGGGTAAGCAGTTCTTC.

The chain uses TRBV19 and TRBJ2-2, with 7 positions matching TRBD2. Trimming removed 3 bases from V and 1 base from J; junction bases left unmatched: 8. The germline V gene encodes CDR1 LNHDA and CDR2 SQIVND (reference sequence). The CDR3 is 17 amino acids. The CDR3 protein is CASSIGGTGGNTGELFF. In DNA, the CDR3 is TGTGCCAGTAGTATCGGGGGGACGGGGGGGAACACCGGGGAGCTGTTTTTT.

The chain has TRBV27 and TRBJ2-7, with 9 bases that match TRBD1. This CDR3 has 13 amino acids. The junction had 3 bases not matched to a gene; V was cut back by 3 bases and J by 6 bases. Germline CDR1 is MNHEY and CDR2 is SMNVEV (reference sequence). The CDR3 region has the DNA TGTGCCAGCAGTTTCATGGACAGGGGCGAGCAGTACTTC. The encoded protein is CASSFMDRGEQYF.

The chain joins TRBV29-1 to TRBJ1-2; possible D gene TRBD1, 5 bases. The CDR3 runs 13 residues. The V end was cut by 4 bases, the J end by 4 bases, with 13 bases between. Germline-derived CDR1 and CDR2 are SQVTM and ANQGSEA. DNA for the CDR3: TGCAGCGTTGGAGACAGTATAGCCTATGGCTACACCTTC. Residues: CSVGDSIAYGYTF.

CDR3 sequence (DNA): TGCAGTGCTGGGGGGGGACGGATGAACACCGGGGAGCTGTTTTTT. This sequence encodes CSAGGGRMNTGELFF. V is TRBV20-1 and J is TRBJ2-2, with 7 bases matching TRBD2. The CDR3 consists of 15 residues. The junction had 7 bases not matched to a gene; V was cut back by 5 bases and J by 1 base. Germline CDR1 and CDR2: DFQATT and SNEGSKA (reference sequence).

Remarks on this clonotype: One end of the junction varies from germline; a read error may be responsible. This chain connects TRBV9 to TRBJ1-2; D is perhaps TRBD1 (5 bases). Looked up from germline, CDR1 is SGDLS and CDR2 is YYNGEE. CDR3 length: 14 amino acids. The CDR3 DNA is TGTGCCGGCAGCGTACAGGAGGGCGGCTATGGCTACACCTTC. Translating gives CAGSVQEGGYGYTF.